These T cell receptor beta chains were read from a single sample in a study of cytomegalovirus exposure and HLA in healthy donors. The repertoire was sequenced with immunoSEQ multiplex PCR; TCRdb's copy has only in-frame clones and lacks some. The repertoire holds 150,000 to 200,000 clones, with about 70% as singletons. Sequenced material: PBMCs. These receptors originate from a woman aged 40 to 50 in good health and CMV-seropositive. CDR3s include the opening cysteine and the closing phenylalanine or tryptophan. A D gene is named only where the DNA matches it firmly. The size field is filled for only some rows; it gives once, few, many or a size class.

clone_size: once; d_call: TRBD2; j_call: TRBJ2-5; v_call: TRBV19; cdr3_nt: TGTGCCAGTAGTTCCTTGGGACTAGCGGGAGACGGGGAGACCCAGTACTTC; cdr3_aa: CASSSLGLAGDGETQYF
clone_size: -; d_call: TRBD1; j_call: TRBJ2-1; v_call: TRBV28; cdr3_nt: TGTGCCAGCAGTTCCGTCCCAGGGGGCTTTCACAATGAGCAGTTCTTC; cdr3_aa: CASSSVPGGFHNEQFF
clone_size: -; d_call: TRBD1; j_call: TRBJ2-1; v_call: TRBV10-3; cdr3_nt: TGTGCCATCAGGGGGGACAGGGGAGACTACAATGAGCAGTTCTTC; cdr3_aa: CAIRGDRGDYNEQFF
clone_size: -; d_call: TRBD2; j_call: TRBJ2-1; v_call: TRBV4-3; cdr3_nt: TGCGCCAGCAGCCCGCGGACTAGCGGGGATGGTGAGCAGTTCTTC; cdr3_aa: CASSPRTSGDGEQFF
clone_size: -; d_call: -; j_call: TRBJ1-3; v_call: TRBV28; cdr3_nt: TGTGCCAGCAGTCGAAGATTTCAGGGGCAGGGGTCGGGAAACACCATATATTTT; cdr3_aa: CASSRRFQGQGSGNTIYF
clone_size: few; d_call: -; j_call: TRBJ2-3; v_call: TRBV4-3; cdr3_nt: TGCGCCAGCAGCCAAGATACCCAGCAGGGTAGCACAGATACGCAGTATTTT; cdr3_aa: CASSQDTQQGSTDTQYF
clone_size: few; d_call: -; j_call: TRBJ1-2; v_call: TRBV7-2; cdr3_nt: TGTGCCAGCAGCTTAGGGCTAGCTACGTTTAACTATGGCTACACCTTC; cdr3_aa: CASSLGLATFNYGYTF
clone_size: -; d_call: -; j_call: TRBJ1-2; v_call: TRBV14; cdr3_nt: TGTGCCAGCAGCCAAGTTCCGGGGTCCTATGGCTACACCTTC; cdr3_aa: CASSQVPGSYGYTF
clone_size: -; d_call: -; j_call: TRBJ1-6; v_call: TRBV10-1; cdr3_nt: TGCGCCAGCAGTGCGGAGGGCGGCACCTATAATTCACCCCTCCACTTT; cdr3_aa: CASSAEGGTYNSPLHF
clone_size: -; d_call: -; j_call: TRBJ1-2; v_call: TRBV28; cdr3_nt: TGTGCCAGCAGTTTAGGCAGGGAAGGCTACACCTTC; cdr3_aa: CASSLGREGYTF
clone_size: -; d_call: -; j_call: TRBJ2-1; v_call: TRBV11-2; cdr3_nt: TGTGCCAGCAGCTTACTTTTCGCGGGGATCAGAAATGAGCAGTTCTTC; cdr3_aa: CASSLLFAGIRNEQFF
clone_size: once; d_call: -; j_call: TRBJ2-7; v_call: TRBV15; cdr3_nt: TGTGCCACCAGCAGAGTTCGCGGAAACGAGCAGTACTTC; cdr3_aa: CATSRVRGNEQYF
clone_size: -; d_call: TRBD2; j_call: TRBJ2-5; v_call: TRBV7-8; cdr3_nt: TGTGCCAGCAGCTTAGAGCGGGGGGGGGAGACCCAGTACTTC; cdr3_aa: CASSLERGGETQYF
clone_size: -; d_call: -; j_call: TRBJ2-7; v_call: TRBV28; cdr3_nt: TGTGCCAGCAGAATCCCGAGCTCCTACGAGCAGTACTTC; cdr3_aa: CASRIPSSYEQYF
clone_size: -; d_call: TRBD1; j_call: TRBJ1-2; v_call: TRBV4-3; cdr3_nt: TGCGCCAGCAGCCAAGGGGCAGGGGGCTGTGGCTACACCTTC; cdr3_aa: CASSQGAGGCGYTF
clone_size: -; d_call: TRBD1; j_call: TRBJ2-7; v_call: TRBV5-1; cdr3_nt: TGCGCCAGCAGCTCCACAGGGGCCAGCTCCTACGAGCAGTACTTC; cdr3_aa: CASSSTGASSYEQYF
clone_size: -; d_call: TRBD2; j_call: TRBJ2-5; v_call: TRBV5-1; cdr3_nt: TGCGCCAGCAGCTTGGCGATGGTAGCGGGGGGGAGTGGAGAGACCCAGTACTTC; cdr3_aa: CASSLAMVAGGSGETQYF
clone_size: -; d_call: TRBD2; j_call: TRBJ2-3; v_call: TRBV10-3; cdr3_nt: TGTGCCATCAGTGAGGGAATGACTAGCGTGGGAGATACGCAGTATTTT; cdr3_aa: CAISEGMTSVGDTQYF
clone_size: -; d_call: TRBD1; j_call: TRBJ2-2; v_call: TRBV15; cdr3_nt: TGTGCCACCAGCAGGGGGGGACAGGGGAGGACCGGGGAGCTGTTTTTT; cdr3_aa: CATSRGGQGRTGELFF
clone_size: -; d_call: TRBD1; j_call: TRBJ2-5; v_call: TRBV23-1; cdr3_nt: TGCGCCGTAGGGACAGTAAAAGAGACCCAGTACTTC; cdr3_aa: CAVGTVKETQYF
clone_size: -; d_call: TRBD1; j_call: TRBJ2-5; v_call: TRBV7-2; cdr3_nt: TGTGCCAGCAGCGGGAGGGACAGGGGGTCAGAGACCCAGTACTTC; cdr3_aa: CASSGRDRGSETQYF
clone_size: -; d_call: -; j_call: TRBJ1-4; v_call: TRBV5-6; cdr3_nt: TGTGCCAGCAGCTCCAACAGGTTTTCTACAACTAATGAAAAACTGTTTTTT; cdr3_aa: CASSSNRFSTTNEKLFF
clone_size: -; d_call: TRBD1; j_call: TRBJ1-3; v_call: TRBV10-3; cdr3_nt: TGTGCCACGGGGACAGCCTCTGGAAACACCATATATTTT; cdr3_aa: CATGTASGNTIYF
clone_size: -; d_call: -; j_call: TRBJ2-3; v_call: TRBV5-1; cdr3_nt: TGCGCCAGCTCCCGGGCGGGAGATACGCAGTATTTT; cdr3_aa: CASSRAGDTQYF
clone_size: few; d_call: TRBD2; j_call: TRBJ2-7; v_call: TRBV11-1; cdr3_nt: TGTGCCAGCAGCTCCCCGGGACTAGCGGGAAGGGAGCAGTACTTC; cdr3_aa: CASSSPGLAGREQYF
clone_size: -; d_call: -; j_call: TRBJ2-1; v_call: TRBV19; cdr3_nt: TGTGCCAGTAGTTCAAACGGGGGTCTCACGAGCTCCTACAATGAGCAGTTCTTC; cdr3_aa: CASSSNGGLTSSYNEQFF
clone_size: few; d_call: -; j_call: TRBJ2-1; v_call: TRBV4-3; cdr3_nt: TGCGCCAGCAGCCAAATTTATTACGGAGACAATGAGCAGTTCTTC; cdr3_aa: CASSQIYYGDNEQFF
clone_size: once; d_call: -; j_call: TRBJ2-3; v_call: TRBV29-1; cdr3_nt: TGCAGCGTTGGGCCTAGCACAGATACGCAGTATTTT; cdr3_aa: CSVGPSTDTQYF
clone_size: -; d_call: -; j_call: TRBJ1-5; v_call: TRBV2; cdr3_nt: TGTGCCAGCAGTATTGACAGAAATCAGCCCCAGCATTTT; cdr3_aa: CASSIDRNQPQHF
clone_size: -; d_call: -; j_call: TRBJ2-1; v_call: TRBV6-1; cdr3_nt: TGTGCCAGCAGTGAAGACACCTCCTACAATGAGCAGTTCTTC; cdr3_aa: CASSEDTSYNEQFF
clone_size: few; d_call: TRBD1; j_call: TRBJ2-2; v_call: TRBV11-2; cdr3_nt: TGTGCCAGCAGCTTAGTACAGGGGTTGGACACCGGGGAGCTGTTTTTT; cdr3_aa: CASSLVQGLDTGELFF
clone_size: few; d_call: TRBD1; j_call: TRBJ1-1; v_call: TRBV28; cdr3_nt: TGTGCCAGCAGTGCCGTCACAGGGGGATTGGTCCCTGAAGCTTTCTTT; cdr3_aa: CASSAVTGGLVPEAFF
clone_size: -; d_call: -; j_call: TRBJ2-6; v_call: TRBV7-6; cdr3_nt: TGTGCCAGCAGCTCGGTGGACAGCCACTCTGGGGCCAACGTCCTGACTTTC; cdr3_aa: CASSSVDSHSGANVLTF
clone_size: -; d_call: TRBD1; j_call: TRBJ1-1; v_call: TRBV14; cdr3_nt: TGTGCCAGCAGCCAGCTCACAGGGGGCACTGAAGCTTTCTTT; cdr3_aa: CASSQLTGGTEAFF
clone_size: few; d_call: TRBD1; j_call: TRBJ2-7; v_call: TRBV4-3; cdr3_nt: TGCGCCAGCAGCCAAGATTATGCGGGGACAGGCTCTTGGGAGCAGTACTTC; cdr3_aa: CASSQDYAGTGSWEQYF
clone_size: -; d_call: -; j_call: TRBJ1-2; v_call: TRBV25-1; cdr3_nt: TGTGCCAGCACCGGGTTCAGGGAAGCTAACTATGGCTACACCTTC; cdr3_aa: CASTGFREANYGYTF
clone_size: few; d_call: -; j_call: TRBJ1-2; v_call: TRBV4-3; cdr3_nt: TGCGCCAGCAGCCAAGATCTTACGGGGGGCCTTGGCTATGGCTACACCTTC; cdr3_aa: CASSQDLTGGLGYGYTF
clone_size: -; d_call: TRBD2; j_call: TRBJ2-1; v_call: TRBV7-2; cdr3_nt: TGTGCCAGCAGCCCCGAGCGGGGGAGATTCAATGAGCAGTTCTTC; cdr3_aa: CASSPERGRFNEQFF
clone_size: -; d_call: -; j_call: TRBJ2-7; v_call: TRBV2; cdr3_nt: TGTGCCAGCAGCCGAGGACTATTTGGGGAAGGGGAGCAGTACTTC; cdr3_aa: CASSRGLFGEGEQYF
clone_size: few; d_call: -; j_call: TRBJ2-1; v_call: TRBV6-6; cdr3_nt: TGTGCCAGCCAGAAGGCGGACTCCTACAATGAGCAGTTCTTC; cdr3_aa: CASQKADSYNEQFF
clone_size: -; d_call: -; j_call: TRBJ2-2; v_call: TRBV7-9; cdr3_nt: TGTGCCAGCAGCTTAGGGGGGCCGAACACCGGGGAGCTGTTTTTT; cdr3_aa: CASSLGGPNTGELFF
clone_size: -; d_call: -; j_call: TRBJ1-3; v_call: TRBV7-2; cdr3_nt: TGTGCCAGCAGTCCACAGGGCGCTGGAAACACCATATATTTT; cdr3_aa: CASSPQGAGNTIYF
clone_size: once; d_call: TRBD1; j_call: TRBJ1-1; v_call: TRBV19; cdr3_nt: TGTGCCAGTAGTACCCAGACAGGGGTGCGGACTGAAGCTTTCTTT; cdr3_aa: CASSTQTGVRTEAFF
clone_size: -; d_call: -; j_call: TRBJ2-7; v_call: TRBV14; cdr3_nt: TGTGCCAGCAGCTTGGACAGTAGAAACTTTAAGCAGTACTTC; cdr3_aa: CASSLDSRNFKQYF
clone_size: -; d_call: -; j_call: TRBJ1-1; v_call: TRBV6-5; cdr3_nt: TGTGCCAGCAGTTACACTCGGGACACTGAAGCTTTCTTT; cdr3_aa: CASSYTRDTEAFF
clone_size: -; d_call: TRBD2; j_call: TRBJ2-3; v_call: TRBV7-2; cdr3_nt: TGTGCCAGCAGCTTTGGGACTAGCGGGATGACGCAGTATTTT; cdr3_aa: CASSFGTSGMTQYF
clone_size: few; d_call: TRBD1; j_call: TRBJ2-4; v_call: TRBV29-1; cdr3_nt: TGCAGCGTTAACAGGGGAGAAAACATTCAGTACTTC; cdr3_aa: CSVNRGENIQYF
clone_size: -; d_call: TRBD2; j_call: TRBJ2-1; v_call: TRBV19; cdr3_nt: TGTGCCAGTAGTATTTTTCAGACTAGCGGCTCCTACAATGAGCAGTTCTTC; cdr3_aa: CASSIFQTSGSYNEQFF
clone_size: few; d_call: -; j_call: TRBJ1-2; v_call: TRBV5-4; cdr3_nt: TGTGCCAGCAGCTTGGCCGGGACGGGACTCTATGGCTACCCCTTC; cdr3_aa: CASSLAGTGLYGYPF
clone_size: -; d_call: -; j_call: TRBJ1-4; v_call: TRBV4-1; cdr3_nt: TGCGCCAGCAGCCAGGAGGGGATAAGGGAAGAAAAACTGTTTTTT; cdr3_aa: CASSQEGIREEKLFF
clone_size: once; d_call: -; j_call: TRBJ2-2; v_call: TRBV27; cdr3_nt: TGTGCCAGCAGTTCTAACGGGGAGCTGTTTTTT; cdr3_aa: CASSSNGELFF